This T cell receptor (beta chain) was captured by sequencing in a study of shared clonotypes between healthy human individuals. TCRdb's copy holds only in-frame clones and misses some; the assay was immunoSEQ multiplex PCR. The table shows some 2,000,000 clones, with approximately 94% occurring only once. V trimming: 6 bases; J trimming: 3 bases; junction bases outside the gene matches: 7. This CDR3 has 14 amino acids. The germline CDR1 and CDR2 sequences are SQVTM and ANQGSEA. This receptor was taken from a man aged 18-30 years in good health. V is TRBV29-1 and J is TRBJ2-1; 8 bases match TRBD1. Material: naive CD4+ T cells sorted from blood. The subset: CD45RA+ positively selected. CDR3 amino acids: CSVADRGRYNEQFF. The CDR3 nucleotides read TGCAGCGTCGCCGACAGGGGCCGCTACAATGAGCAGTTCTTC.